This T cell receptor beta chain emerged from a study of T-cell memory formation after mild COVID-19. The V segment lost 3 bases and the J segment 6 bases; nucleotides outside the gene matches: 7. Germline V gene lookup returns CDR1 MNHEY and CDR2 SMNVEV (reference sequence). The CDR3 totals 15 residues. TCRdb redid the calling of the 5' RACE reads with MiXCR, one entry per CDR3 protein. This sample carries under 300,000 distinct CDR3 sequences, 8.5% to 9.5% of them seen once, and the ten largest clones take roughly a fifth. Sequencing used PBMCs or a T cell subset sorted from them (not recorded which). This receptor was identified in a man aged 18 to 30 who had mild COVID-19 (a few samples of this study predate the infection). Cell type and time point are not known. The rearrangement uses TRBV27 and TRBJ2-3; 9 bases are shared with TRBD2. CDR3 sequence reads: CASSLLAGRTDTQYF. For the CDR3, the DNA is TGTGCCAGCAGTTTGCTAGCGGGGCGAACGGATACGCAGTATTTT.